Each of the 19 T cell receptor beta chains below was sequenced from the same sample in a study of blood T cells in healthy people across ages. The second PCR ran about 6 to 11 cycles with a sample-barcoded 5' primer and J-beta primers. MiXCR, applied by TCRdb to the 5' RACE reads, yields one record per CDR3 protein. This table holds around 500,000 distinct CDR3 sequences, around half found once. The specimen was blood. The receptors were sampled from an older man in good health.

V usage is TRBV27 and J usage is TRBJ2-3, with D unresolved. This CDR3 is 17 amino acids long. From germline, CDR1 is MNHEY and CDR2 SMNVEV (reference sequence). V lost 0 bases and J lost 6, with 19 bases in between. This CDR3 is CASSLSPLQHSSDTQYF. The CDR3 nucleotides are TGTGCCAGCAGTTTATCACCGTTACAGCACTCATCGGATACGCAGTATTTT.

This clonotype appeared many times. As DNA, the CDR3 is TGTGCCAGCAGTTACGCGGCAGCAACAGGACAGAGTACGCAGTATTTT. It translates to CASSYAAATGQSTQYF. The J gene is TRBJ2-3, the V gene TRBV6-5, with a weak D call TRBD1 (6 bases). Germline values: CDR1 MNHEY, CDR2 SVGAGI. The CDR3 is 16 amino acids. Trimming shortened V by 2 bases and J by 8 bases, and 20 bases separated the two germline ends.

The V call is TRBV20-1, the J call TRBJ2-7; D remains ambiguous. The end of the DNA is better explained by TRBJ2-5, so the J call may be wrong. This CDR3 region has 14 residues. The germline V gene has CDR1 DFQATT and CDR2 SNEGSKA (reference sequence). The CDR3: CSARKGFLRETQYF. The CDR3 DNA sequence: TGCAGTGCTAGGAAAGGGTTCCTTCGAGAGACCCAGTACTTC.

V gene TRBV6-6 combines with J gene TRBJ1-6; D gene ambiguous. CDR1 and CDR2 (germline): MNHNY, SVGAGI (reference sequence). The CDR3 extends over 12 amino acids. V lost 7 bases and J lost 9, with 10 bases in between. The chain's CDR3 is CASTAGSSPLHF. CDR3 DNA: TGTGCCAGCACCGCGGGGAGTTCACCCCTCCACTTT.

In its sample, this clonotype was seen once. The V call is TRBV20-1, the J call TRBJ1-2; no firm D call. The ends were cut back, 7 bases at V and 5 bases at J, with 17 bases in the middle. CDR1 DFQATT and CDR2 SNEGSKA come from the germline V gene (reference sequence). The CDR3 contains 13 residues. CDR3 in amino acids: CSVANSDSYGYTF. CDR3 coding DNA: TGCAGTGTCGCAAATTCGGATTCTTATGGCTACACCTTC.

CDR3 in amino acids: CASSLYDEQFF. The CDR3, as DNA: TGTGCCAGCAGCTTGTACGATGAGCAGTTCTTC. The chain recombines TRBV5-8 with TRBJ2-1; D is undetermined. This CDR3 comprises 11 residues. Per the germline V gene, CDR1 is SGHTS and CDR2 is YDEGEE. Trimming removed 1 base from V and 8 bases from J, with 4 bases in between.

There are a few counts of this clonotype. The chain is built from TRBV7-2 and TRBJ2-3, with no clear D. Germline CDR1 SGHTA, CDR2 FQGNSA. V shed 6 bases and J shed 0 bases, with 7 bases lying between them. This CDR3 is built from 13 residues. The CDR3 DNA reads TGTGCCAGCAGTTTCCCCAGCACAGATACGCAGTATTTT. Amino acid sequence: CASSFPSTDTQYF. Filled out from reference TRBV7-2 and TRBJ2-3, the complete variable domain reads GAGVSQSPSNKVTEKGKDVELRCDPISGHTALYWYRQSLGQGLEFLIYFQGNSAPDKSGLPSDRFSAERTGGSVSTLTIQRTQQEDSAVYLCASSFPSTDTQYFGPGTRLTVL.

V gene TRBV20-1 combines with J gene TRBJ2-1; 9 positions match TRBD2. Germline V gene data show CDR1 as DFQATT and CDR2 as SNEGSKA (reference sequence). The CDR3 length is 14 residues. With V trimmed by 6 bases and J by 10 bases, 13 bases remained unmatched. This CDR3 is CSAPRGAGGLEQFF. DNA for the CDR3: TGCAGTGCCCCACGCGGAGCGGGAGGACTCGAGCAGTTCTTC.

This clonotype has a handful of counts. V is TRBV6-2 or TRBV6-3 and J is TRBJ2-2, with D possibly matching TRBD1 (6 bases). The CDR3 sequence is 14 residues long. Trimming stripped 6 bases from V and 3 bases from J, with 11 bases between. The germline gives CDR1 MNHEY, CDR2 SVGEGT. The CDR3 DNA reads TGTGCCAGCAGACAGGGTGGGGACACCGGGGAGCTGTTTTTT. This codes for CASRQGGDTGELFF.

This clonotype has a handful of counts. The V and J genes are TRBV28 and TRBJ2-7, with a weak D call TRBD2 (6 bases). The CDR3 extends over 13 amino acids. The germline V gene encodes CDR1 MDHEN and CDR2 SYDVKM. Trimming removed 6 bases at V and 3 bases at J, with 12 bases between. The CDR3 sequence: CASRRDLNYEQYF. CDR3 in DNA: TGTGCCAGCAGACGGGACTTAAACTACGAGCAGTACTTC.

This clonotype was counted between two and nine times. The gene calls are TRBV25-1 and TRBJ2-7, with 9 bases fitting TRBD1. The germline V gene encodes CDR1 MGHDK and CDR2 SYGVNS. This CDR3 is built from 15 residues. Trimming took 2 bases from V and 6 from J; bases not matched to a gene: 8. The DNA of the CDR3 is TGTGCCAGCAGTGAAACCGGACAGGGGCGGACCGAGCAGTACTTC. It codes for CASSETGQGRTEQYF.

The rearrangement uses TRBV3-1 and TRBJ2-1; D uncertain. The germline V gene has CDR1 LGHDT and CDR2 YNNKEL (reference sequence). The V gene lost 5 bases and the J gene lost 9 bases, with 11 bases spanning the gap. There are 12 residues in the CDR3. Here the CDR3 DNA reads TGTGCCAGCAGCTCTGACACCTCTGAGCAGTTCTTC. Translation: CASSSDTSEQFF.

CDR3 DNA: TGCAGTGCTAGACTTCCCGCAGGGGGAGAGACCCAGTACTTC. As protein: CSARLPAGGETQYF. The chain recombines TRBV20-1 with TRBJ2-5; 7 bases fit TRBD1. Germline V gene sequence: CDR1 DFQATT, CDR2 SNEGSKA (reference sequence). The CDR3 contains 14 residues. The V gene end was trimmed by 2 bases and the J gene end by 4 bases; junction bases not matched to a gene: 7.

Of note for this clonotype: This may stem from a read error, because a much larger clone lies one nucleotide away. The V and J genes are TRBV4-1 and TRBJ2-1, with D tentatively TRBD2 (6 bases). TRBJ2-7 explains the end of the DNA better; the J call may be wrong. The germline CDR1 and CDR2 sequences are MGHRA and YSYEKL. This CDR3 spans 15 amino acids. The CDR3 region has the DNA TGCGCCAGCAGCCACCCGGGACTGGAATACAATGAGCAGTACTTC. Translating it yields CASSHPGLEYNEQYF.

V gene TRBV7-6 combines with J gene TRBJ2-1, with a tentative D call TRBD1 (6 bases). Germline CDR1 SGHVS, CDR2 FNYEAQ. The CDR3 contains 16 residues. V lost 5 bases to trimming and J lost 0 bases, with 14 bases between them. CDR3 amino acids: CASSLGQQFSYNEQFF. For the CDR3, the DNA is TGTGCCAGCAGCCTGGGACAACAGTTCTCCTACAATGAGCAGTTCTTC.

The table lists this clonotype with a count of one. This chain links TRBV4-1 with TRBJ2-5; TRBD1 matches 7 bases. The end of the DNA fits TRBJ2-7 better, so the J call may be wrong. CDR1 and CDR2 (germline): MGHRA, YSYEKL. There are 13 residues in the CDR3. The CDR3 protein is CASSQMTGYEQYF. DNA for the CDR3: TGCGCCAGCAGCCAGATGACAGGGTACGAGCAGTACTTC.

The chain is built from TRBV27 and TRBJ2-6, with D hard to call. The V end was cut by 7 bases, the J end by 2 bases, with 9 bases between. The CDR3 is 14 residues long. Germline V gene data show CDR1 as MNHEY and CDR2 as SMNVEV (reference sequence). CDR3 amino acids: CASNREAGANVLTF. CDR3 coding DNA: TGTGCCAGCAACAGAGAGGCTGGGGCCAACGTCCTGACTTTC. Drawing the rest from reference TRBV27 and TRBJ2-6, the complete variable domain is EAQVTQNPRYLITVTGKKLTVTCSQNMNHEYMSWYRQDPGLGLRQIYYSMNVEVTDKGDVPEGYKVSRKEKRNFPLILESPSPNQTSLYFCASNREAGANVLTFGAGSRLTVL.

The chain recombines TRBV18 with TRBJ2-1, with TRBD2 identical over 11 bases. CDR1 is KGHSH, CDR2 LQKENI, per germline. The CDR3 sequence is 15 residues long. The V and J ends lost 8 bases and 3 bases, in that order; junction bases with no gene match: 6. The CDR3 sequence: CASTKLAGVYNEQFF. The CDR3 bases are TGTGCCAGCACGAAACTAGCGGGGGTCTACAATGAGCAGTTCTTC.

As concerns this clonotype: A much larger clonotype is one base distant, so this may be a read error. The CDR3 loop reads CASSCSRRLDEQFF. CDR3 sequence (DNA): TGTGCCAGCAGTTGCTCGAGACGGCTGGATGAGCAGTTCTTC. The chain is built from TRBV6-6 and TRBJ2-1; D gene unclear. This CDR3 is 14 amino acids long. V lost 4 bases and J lost 8, with 15 bases in between. CDR1 is MNHNY and CDR2 is SVGAGI in the germline V gene (reference sequence).